The 22 T cell receptor beta chains below were found in one sample sequenced in a study of T cell repertoires in cytomegalovirus infection. Antigen specificity for these receptors is unknown. TCRdb processed the reads anew with MiXCR; each CDR3 protein has one entry. The profile shows approximately 300,000 distinct CDR3 sequences, around 29% of them singletons. The sequences come from cultured PBMCs, collected from culture after CMV antigen stimulation. These receptors originate from a human donor in good health (CMV status not recorded). Some clones in this sample may be carry-over from other donors' samples.

This chain links TRBV12-3 or TRBV12-4 with TRBJ1-1, with D unclear. This CDR3 region has 15 residues. The V end was cut by 5 bases, the J end by 5 bases, with 18 bases between. In nucleotides, the CDR3 is TGTGCCAGCAGTCCAACCCGGCGGTCGGGGACTGAAGCTTTCTTT. Protein product: CASSPTRRSGTEAFF.

V usage is TRBV7-9 and J usage is TRBJ1-5; D perhaps matches TRBD1 (6 bases). The V gene's germline CDR1 is SEHNR and CDR2 FQNEAQ (reference sequence). Trimming took 1 base from V and 2 from J, leaving 15 bases between them. There are 17 residues in the CDR3. The CDR3 nucleotides read TGTGCCAGCAGCTTAGAAGGTCGGGGGCTGGGCAATCAGCCCCAGCATTTT. Translating it yields CASSLEGRGLGNQPQHF.

This clonotype was observed a handful of times. This chain uses TRBV6-6 with TRBJ1-1; D gene uncertain. Germline V lookup: CDR1 MNHNY, CDR2 SVGAGI (reference sequence). This CDR3 is 12 amino acids long. V lost 2 bases, J lost 10 bases, and 11 bases lay in between. CDR3 region: CASSYDRRGAFF. The CDR3, as DNA: TGTGCCAGCAGTTACGACCGGCGGGGAGCTTTCTTT.

The V call is TRBV18, the J call TRBJ1-1; D is undetermined. The germline V and J ends were trimmed by 0 bases and 0 bases, with 14 bases remaining between them. The germline V gene encodes CDR1 KGHSH and CDR2 LQKENI. The CDR3 totals 17 residues. CDR3 DNA sequence: TGTGCCAGCTCACCACCACAAGGAGGACTTATGAACACTGAAGCTTTCTTT. Residues: CASSPPQGGLMNTEAFF.

CDR3 residues: CATSREDFQETQYF. The CDR3 nucleotides read TGTGCCACCAGCAGAGAGGACTTCCAAGAGACCCAGTACTTC. The V call is TRBV15, the J call TRBJ2-5; D might be TRBD2 (5 bases). The germline V gene encodes CDR1 LNHNV and CDR2 YYDKDF (reference sequence). The CDR3 sequence is 14 residues long. V lost 0 bases, J lost 1 base, and 6 bases lay in between.

This rearrangement joins TRBV20-1 to TRBJ2-1; 7 positions agree with TRBD1. Germline V gene sequence: CDR1 DFQATT, CDR2 SNEGSKA (reference sequence). V was pared by 0 bases and J by 7 bases, with 6 bases of the junction left unmatched. The CDR3 is 14 residues long. The CDR3 coding sequence is TGCAGTGCTAGAGACGGGACAGATGGGAATGAGCAGTTCTTC. Encoded protein: CSARDGTDGNEQFF.

The chain joins TRBV11-2 to TRBJ1-2, with 8 bases lining up with TRBD1. Germline CDR1 SGHAT, CDR2 FQNNGV. This CDR3 is built from 13 residues. V was clipped by 0 bases and J by 8 bases; unmatched bases: 2. This CDR3 reads CASSLETGVGYTF. The CDR3 nucleotides read TGTGCCAGCAGCTTAGAGACAGGGGTCGGCTACACCTTC.

In its sample, this clonotype was seen a few times. The chain combines TRBV11-1 with TRBJ1-2; 8 positions agree with TRBD1. The CDR3 consists of 15 residues. CDR1 is SGHAT, CDR2 FQDESV, per germline (reference sequence). J gave up 2 bases and V 5 bases, and 7 bases lay outside the gene matches. The CDR3 DNA reads as TGTGCCAGCAGCCTTATGCAGGGGGCGAACTATGGCTACACCTTC. Its protein product is CASSLMQGANYGYTF.

J is TRBJ2-1 and V is TRBV28, with 13 nucleotides matching TRBD2. V trimming: 7 bases; J trimming: 2 bases; junction bases outside the gene matches: 8. The CDR3 is 17 residues long. Germline lookup yields CDR1 MDHEN and CDR2 SYDVKM. The CDR3 region has the DNA TGTGCCAGCACGCCTGGGGGACTAGCGGGGACCTACAATGAGCAGTTCTTC. Its translation: CASTPGGLAGTYNEQFF.

A few counts support this clonotype. This chain connects TRBV27 to TRBJ1-1, with TRBD1 matching 9 bases. CDR3 length: 17 amino acids. The germline gives CDR1 MNHEY, CDR2 SMNVEV (reference sequence). The V and J ends lost 0 bases and 5 bases, in that order; junction bases with no gene match: 10. CDR3 in amino acids: CASSLSNNGDRVTEAFF. In DNA form, the CDR3 reads TGTGCCAGCAGTTTATCGAATAATGGGGACAGGGTGACTGAAGCTTTCTTT.

The J gene is TRBJ2-3, the V gene TRBV7-9; 8 nucleotides line up with TRBD1. This CDR3 is 16 amino acids long. V dropped 1 base and J dropped 4; count of bases not matched to a gene: 7. Germline V lookup: CDR1 SEHNR, CDR2 FQNEAQ (reference sequence). The DNA of the CDR3 is TGTGCCAGCAGCTTAGGGACAGGGCGGCGCGCAGATACGCAGTATTTT. Its protein product is CASSLGTGRRADTQYF. Supplemented by reference TRBV7-9 and TRBJ2-3, the full variable domain reads DTGVSQNPRHKITKRGQNVTFRCDPISEHNRLYWYRQTLGQGPEFLTYFQNEAQLEKSRLLSDRFSAERPKGSFSTLEIQRTEQGDSAMYLCASSLGTGRRADTQYFGPGTRLTVL.

The chain has TRBV7-8 and TRBJ2-2; 8 bases map to TRBD2. Germline V gene sequence: CDR1 SGHVS, CDR2 FQNEAQ. CDR3 size: 14 residues. The V segment lost 5 bases and the J segment 4 bases; nucleotides outside the gene matches: 3. CDR3 protein: CASSATSGTGELFF. In DNA, the CDR3 is TGTGCCAGCAGCGCAACTAGCGGCACCGGGGAGCTGTTTTTT.

This clonotype was recorded once. The chain is built from TRBV5-6 and TRBJ1-4, with D perhaps TRBD1 (6 bases). This CDR3 is built from 13 residues. V was clipped by 4 bases and J by 7 bases, with 11 bases between them. Germline values: CDR1 SGHDT, CDR2 YYEEEE. The CDR3 bases are TGTGCCAGCAGCGAGCGGACAGTTGAAAAACTGTTTTTT. It yields the protein CASSERTVEKLFF.

The V and J genes are TRBV28 and TRBJ2-1, with 10 bases aligning to TRBD2. This CDR3 spans 15 amino acids. Germline V lookup: CDR1 MDHEN, CDR2 SYDVKM. The CDR3 reads CASQLIRGTSVEQFF. CDR3 sequence (DNA): TGTGCGTCCCAGTTGATAAGGGGGACTAGCGTTGAGCAGTTCTTC.

Many counts were recorded for this clonotype. The chain uses TRBV28 and TRBJ2-1; 8 nucleotides align to TRBD1. Trimming cost V 3 bases and J 2 bases; bases outside gene matches: 12. CDR1 and CDR2 (germline): MDHEN, SYDVKM. This CDR3 contains 18 residues. The CDR3 DNA is TGTGCCAGCAGTTTCCTACTCTCTGGGACAGGTACCTACAATGAGCAGTTCTTC. It translates to CASSFLLSGTGTYNEQFF. The full variable domain, with the rest looked up from reference TRBV28 and TRBJ2-1, is DVKVTQSSRYLVKRTGEKVFLECVQDMDHENMFWYRQDPGLGLRLIYFSYDVKMKEKGDIPEGYSVSREKKERFSLILESASTNQTSMYLCASSFLLSGTGTYNEQFFGPGTRLTVL.

This clonotype was observed a handful of times. CDR3 protein: CASIPRGRNYNEQFF. CDR3 nucleotides: TGTGCCAGCATCCCTCGCGGGAGAAACTACAATGAGCAGTTCTTC. The chain joins TRBV28 to TRBJ2-1; 7 bases fit TRBD2. The CDR3 length is 15 residues. The junction had 9 bases not matched to a gene; V was cut back by 7 bases and J by 3 bases. From germline, CDR1 is MDHEN and CDR2 SYDVKM.

This clonotype was observed many times. The chain combines TRBV7-2 with TRBJ2-1, with D unclear. The CDR3 runs to 15 residues. The germline gives CDR1 SGHTA, CDR2 FQGNSA. Trimming removed 0 bases from V and 4 bases from J, with 10 bases in between. This chain's CDR3 is CASSLAGMSYNEQFF. Here the CDR3 DNA reads TGTGCCAGCAGCTTAGCGGGAATGTCTTACAATGAGCAGTTCTTC.

This chain connects TRBV12-3 or TRBV12-4 to TRBJ2-7; D may be TRBD2 (7 bases). The V gene lost 5 bases and the J gene lost 3 bases, with 17 bases spanning the gap. CDR3 length: 15 amino acids. CDR3 sequence: CASSRTGPGGYEQYF. The CDR3 DNA follows: TGTGCCAGCAGTCGCACAGGGCCGGGGGGCTACGAGCAGTACTTC.

The V and J genes are TRBV7-2 and TRBJ2-3; D is ambiguous. CDR1 SGHTA and CDR2 FQGNSA come from the germline V gene. The length of the CDR3 is 11 residues. V was clipped by 8 bases and J by 2 bases, with 5 bases between them. CDR3 in amino acids: CASRTTDTQYF. CDR3 sequence (DNA): TGTGCCAGCCGTACCACAGATACGCAGTATTTT.

The rearrangement uses TRBV19 and TRBJ1-3; D remains ambiguous. V lost 4 bases, J lost 0 bases, and 10 bases lay in between. Germline assignment: CDR1 LNHDA and CDR2 SQIVND (reference sequence). The CDR3 totals 15 residues. CDR3 sequence reads: CASSTTDRSGNTIYF. The CDR3 DNA sequence: TGTGCCAGTAGTACTACAGACCGCTCTGGAAACACCATATATTTT.

This clonotype was detected only a few times. This chain joins TRBV20-1 and TRBJ1-5, with 10 bases fitting TRBD1. The CDR3 contains 14 residues. The germline V gene has CDR1 DFQATT and CDR2 SNEGSKA (reference sequence). This CDR3 reads CSVPGQGSSQPQHF. The CDR3 nucleotides read TGCAGCGTTCCGGGACAGGGGTCTTCTCAGCCCCAGCATTTT.

This clonotype appeared a few times. CDR3 amino acids: CASSYVGRGKDEQYF. The CDR3 DNA reads as TGTGCCAGCAGTTACGTGGGCAGGGGGAAGGACGAGCAGTACTTC. The chain links TRBV6-5 to TRBJ2-7; 7 bases line up with TRBD1. Germline V CDR1 and CDR2: MNHEY, SVGAGI. Unmatched junction bases numbered 9, after V lost 2 bases and J lost 5 bases. The CDR3 is 15 amino acids.